The clone carrying this TCR beta chain was seen many times. The sample is drawn from a study of T cells after yellow fever vaccination. CDR3 size: 19 residues. Germline lookup yields CDR1 SGHRS and CDR2 YFSETQ. The trim removed 3 bases at V and 0 bases at J, leaving 13 bases unmatched. From the 5' RACE reads, TCRdb called clonotypes with MiXCR, one entry per CDR3 protein. Here the sample spans fewer than 450,000 distinct CDR3 sequences, under 5% being singletons. The specimen comprised PBMCs, sampled 5 days after the yellow fever booster vaccination. The genes are TRBV5-1 and TRBJ2-1, with 9 bases lining up with TRBD2. This TCR derives from a man between 18 and 29 years old who received the YFV17D yellow fever vaccine. CDR3 sequence (DNA): TGCGCCAGCAGCTCACTTGGTGGCGGGGGGGCTGGCTCCTACAATGAGCAGTTCTTC. This codes for CASSSLGGGGAGSYNEQFF.